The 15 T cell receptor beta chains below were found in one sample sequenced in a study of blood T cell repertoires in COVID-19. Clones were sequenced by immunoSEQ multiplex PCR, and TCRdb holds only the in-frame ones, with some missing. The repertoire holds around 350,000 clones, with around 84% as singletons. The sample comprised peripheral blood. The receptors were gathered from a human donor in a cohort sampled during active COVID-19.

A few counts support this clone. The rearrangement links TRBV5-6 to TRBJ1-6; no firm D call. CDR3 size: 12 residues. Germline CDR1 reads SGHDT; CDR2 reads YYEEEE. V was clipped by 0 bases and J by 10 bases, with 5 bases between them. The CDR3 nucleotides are TGTGCCAGCAGCTTGGCCTACTCACCCCTCCACTTT. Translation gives CASSLAYSPLHF.

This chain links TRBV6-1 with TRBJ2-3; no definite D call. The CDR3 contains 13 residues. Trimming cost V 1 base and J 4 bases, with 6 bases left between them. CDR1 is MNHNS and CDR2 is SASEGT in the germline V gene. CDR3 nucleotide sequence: TGTGCCAGCAGTGAAGGGCTTGCAGATACGCAGTATTTT. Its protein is CASSEGLADTQYF.

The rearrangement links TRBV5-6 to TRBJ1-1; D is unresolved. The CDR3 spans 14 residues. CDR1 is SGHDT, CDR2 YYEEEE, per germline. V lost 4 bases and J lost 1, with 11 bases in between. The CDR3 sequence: CASSKTSSNTEAFF. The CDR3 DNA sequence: TGTGCCAGCAGCAAGACTTCCTCGAACACTGAAGCTTTCTTT.

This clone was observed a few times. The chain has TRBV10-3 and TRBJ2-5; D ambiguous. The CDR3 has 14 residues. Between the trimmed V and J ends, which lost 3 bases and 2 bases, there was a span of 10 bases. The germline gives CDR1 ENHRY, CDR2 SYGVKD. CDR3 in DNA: TGTGCCATCAGTGATGACACCAAGCAAGAGACCCAGTACTTC. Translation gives CAISDDTKQETQYF.

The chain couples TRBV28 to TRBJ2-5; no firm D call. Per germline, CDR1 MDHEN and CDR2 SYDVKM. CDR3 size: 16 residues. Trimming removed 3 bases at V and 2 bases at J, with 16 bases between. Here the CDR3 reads CASSLVPSRYQETQYF. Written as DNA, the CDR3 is TGTGCCAGCAGTTTGGTACCCAGCAGGTATCAAGAGACCCAGTACTTC. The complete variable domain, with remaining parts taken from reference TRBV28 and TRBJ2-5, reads DVKVTQSSRYLVKRTGEKVFLECVQDMDHENMFWYRQDPGLGLRLIYFSYDVKMKEKGDIPEGYSVSREKKERFSLILESASTNQTSMYLCASSLVPSRYQETQYFGPGTRLLVL.

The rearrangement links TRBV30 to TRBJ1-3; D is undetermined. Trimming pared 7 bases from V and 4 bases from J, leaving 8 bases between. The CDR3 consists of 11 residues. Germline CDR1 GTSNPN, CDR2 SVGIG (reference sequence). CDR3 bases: TGTGCCTTGGGCCGGGGAAACACCATATATTTT. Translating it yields CALGRGNTIYF.

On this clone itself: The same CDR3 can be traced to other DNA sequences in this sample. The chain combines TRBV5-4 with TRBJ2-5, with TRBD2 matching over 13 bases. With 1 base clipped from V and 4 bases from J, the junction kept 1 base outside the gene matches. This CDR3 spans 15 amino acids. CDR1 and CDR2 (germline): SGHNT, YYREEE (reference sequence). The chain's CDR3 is CASSLRTSGGETQYF. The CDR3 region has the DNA TGTGCCAGCAGCTTGAGGACTAGCGGGGGAGAGACCCAGTACTTC.

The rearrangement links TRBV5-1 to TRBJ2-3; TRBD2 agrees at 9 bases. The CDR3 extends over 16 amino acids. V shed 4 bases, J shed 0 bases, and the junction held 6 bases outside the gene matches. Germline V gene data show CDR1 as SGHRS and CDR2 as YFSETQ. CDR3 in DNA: TGCGCCAGCAGCAGGAGCACTAGCGGGAGCACAGATACGCAGTATTTT. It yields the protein CASSRSTSGSTDTQYF.

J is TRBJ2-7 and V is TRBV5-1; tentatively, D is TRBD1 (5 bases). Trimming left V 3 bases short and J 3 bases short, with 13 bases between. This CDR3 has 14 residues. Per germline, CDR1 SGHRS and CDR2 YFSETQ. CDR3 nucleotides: TGCGCCAGCAGCTCAACGCAGGGCGGCTACGAGCAGTACTTC. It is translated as CASSSTQGGYEQYF.

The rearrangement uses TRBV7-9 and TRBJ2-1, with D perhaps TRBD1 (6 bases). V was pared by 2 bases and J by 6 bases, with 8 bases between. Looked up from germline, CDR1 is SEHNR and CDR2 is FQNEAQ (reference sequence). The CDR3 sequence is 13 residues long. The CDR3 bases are TGTGCCAGCAGCTTACTACAGGGCAATGAGCAGTTCTTC. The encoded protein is CASSLLQGNEQFF.

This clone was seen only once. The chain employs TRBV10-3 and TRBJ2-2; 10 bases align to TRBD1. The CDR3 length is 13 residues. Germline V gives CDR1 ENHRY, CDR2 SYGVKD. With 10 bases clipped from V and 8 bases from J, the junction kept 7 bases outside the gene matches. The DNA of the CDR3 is TGTGCCACGACAGGGGGCCCCCCTGGGGAGCTGTTTTTT. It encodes CATTGGPPGELFF.

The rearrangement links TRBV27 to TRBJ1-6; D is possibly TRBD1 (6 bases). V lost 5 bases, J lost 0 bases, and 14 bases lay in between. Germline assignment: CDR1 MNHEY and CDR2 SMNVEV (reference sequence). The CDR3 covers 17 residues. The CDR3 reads CASSLTGTTSYNSPLHF. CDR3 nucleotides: TGTGCCAGCAGTCTAACCGGGACAACCTCCTATAATTCACCCCTCCACTTT.

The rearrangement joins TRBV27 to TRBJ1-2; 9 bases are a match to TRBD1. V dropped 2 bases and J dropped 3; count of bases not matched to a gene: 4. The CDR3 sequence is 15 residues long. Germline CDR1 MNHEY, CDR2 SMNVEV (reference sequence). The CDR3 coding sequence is TGTGCCAGCAGTTTACTCGGGACAGGGTACTATGGCTACACCTTC. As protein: CASSLLGTGYYGYTF.

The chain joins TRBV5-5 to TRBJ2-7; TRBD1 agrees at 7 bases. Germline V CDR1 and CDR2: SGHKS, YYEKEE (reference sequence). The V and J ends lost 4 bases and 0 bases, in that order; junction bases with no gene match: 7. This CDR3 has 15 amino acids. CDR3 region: CASSVRRDSSYEQYF. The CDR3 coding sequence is TGTGCCAGCAGCGTTCGCCGGGACAGCTCCTACGAGCAGTACTTC.

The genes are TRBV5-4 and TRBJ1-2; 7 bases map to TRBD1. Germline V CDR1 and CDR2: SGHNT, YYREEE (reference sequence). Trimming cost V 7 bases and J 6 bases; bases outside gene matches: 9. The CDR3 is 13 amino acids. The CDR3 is CASGDRVSHGYTF. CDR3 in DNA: TGTGCCAGCGGTGACAGGGTGTCTCATGGCTACACCTTC.